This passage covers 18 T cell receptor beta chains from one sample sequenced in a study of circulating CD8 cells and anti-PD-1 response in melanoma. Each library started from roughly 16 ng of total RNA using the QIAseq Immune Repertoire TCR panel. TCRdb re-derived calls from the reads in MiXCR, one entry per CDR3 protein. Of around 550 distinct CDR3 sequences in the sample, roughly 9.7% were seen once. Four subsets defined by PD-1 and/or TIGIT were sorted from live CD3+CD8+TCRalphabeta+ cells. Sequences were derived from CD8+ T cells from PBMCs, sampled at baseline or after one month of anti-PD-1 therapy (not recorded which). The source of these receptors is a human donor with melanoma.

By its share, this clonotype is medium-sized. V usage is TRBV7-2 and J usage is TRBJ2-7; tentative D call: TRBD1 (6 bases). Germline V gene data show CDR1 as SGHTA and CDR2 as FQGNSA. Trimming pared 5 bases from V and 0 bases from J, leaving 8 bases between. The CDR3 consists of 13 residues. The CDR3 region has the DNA TGTGCCAGCAGCCCAGGGGCCTCCTACGAGCAGTACTTC. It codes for CASSPGASYEQYF. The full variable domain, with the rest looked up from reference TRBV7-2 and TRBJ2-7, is GAGVSQSPSNKVTEKGKDVELRCDPISGHTALYWYRQSLGQGLEFLIYFQGNSAPDKSGLPSDRFSAERTGGSVSTLTIQRTQQEDSAVYLCASSPGASYEQYFGPGTRLTVT.

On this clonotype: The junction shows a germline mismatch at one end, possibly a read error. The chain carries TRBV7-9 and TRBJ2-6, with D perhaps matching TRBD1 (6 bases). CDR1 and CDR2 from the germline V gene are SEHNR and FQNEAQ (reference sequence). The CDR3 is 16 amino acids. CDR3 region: CASGPGQNSGADVLTF. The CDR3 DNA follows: TGTGCCAGCGGCCCCGGACAGAACTCTGGGGCCGACGTCCTGACTTTC.

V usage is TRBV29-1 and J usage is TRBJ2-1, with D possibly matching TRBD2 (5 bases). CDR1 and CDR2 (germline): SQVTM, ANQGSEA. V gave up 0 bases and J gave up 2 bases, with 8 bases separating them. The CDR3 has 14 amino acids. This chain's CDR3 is CSVEEDGAYNEQFF. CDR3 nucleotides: TGCAGCGTTGAAGAAGACGGGGCCTACAATGAGCAGTTCTTC.

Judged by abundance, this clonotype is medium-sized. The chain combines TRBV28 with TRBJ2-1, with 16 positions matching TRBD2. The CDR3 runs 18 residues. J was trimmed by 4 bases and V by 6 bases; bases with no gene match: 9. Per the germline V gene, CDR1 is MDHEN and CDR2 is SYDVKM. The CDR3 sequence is CASRPEGLAGGLYNEQFF. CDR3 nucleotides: TGTGCCAGCAGACCCGAGGGACTAGCGGGGGGGCTATACAATGAGCAGTTCTTC.

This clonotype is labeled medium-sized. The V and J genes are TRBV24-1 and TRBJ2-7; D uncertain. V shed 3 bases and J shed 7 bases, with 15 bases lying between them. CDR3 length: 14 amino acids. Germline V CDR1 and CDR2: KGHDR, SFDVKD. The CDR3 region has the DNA TGTGCCACCAGTGATGAACCCACTCGAGAGGAGCAGTACTTC. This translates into CATSDEPTREEQYF.

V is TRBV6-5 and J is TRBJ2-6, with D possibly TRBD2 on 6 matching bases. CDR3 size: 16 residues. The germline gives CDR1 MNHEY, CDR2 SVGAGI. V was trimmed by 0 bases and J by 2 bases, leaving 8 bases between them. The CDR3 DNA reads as TGTGCCAGCAGTTACTCGGGGACTCCTGGGGCCAACGTCCTGACTTTC. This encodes CASSYSGTPGANVLTF.

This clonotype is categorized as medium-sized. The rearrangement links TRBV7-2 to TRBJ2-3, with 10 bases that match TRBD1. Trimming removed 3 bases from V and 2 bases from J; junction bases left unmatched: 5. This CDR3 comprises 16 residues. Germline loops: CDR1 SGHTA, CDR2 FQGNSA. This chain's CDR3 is CASSFDRGQNTDTQYF. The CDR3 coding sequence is TGTGCCAGCAGCTTCGACAGGGGGCAAAACACAGATACGCAGTATTTT.

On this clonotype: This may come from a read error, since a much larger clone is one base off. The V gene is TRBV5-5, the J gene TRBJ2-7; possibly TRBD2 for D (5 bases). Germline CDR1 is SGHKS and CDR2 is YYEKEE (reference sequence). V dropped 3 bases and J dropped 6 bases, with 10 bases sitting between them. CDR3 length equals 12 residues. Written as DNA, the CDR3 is TGTGCCAGCAGCTCCCCGGGGAGCGAGCAGTACTTC. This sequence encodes CASSSPGSEQYF.

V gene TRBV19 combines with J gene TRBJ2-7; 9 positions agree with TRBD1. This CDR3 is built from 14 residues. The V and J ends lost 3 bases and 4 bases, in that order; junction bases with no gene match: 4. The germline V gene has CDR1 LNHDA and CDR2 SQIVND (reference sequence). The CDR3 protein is CASSMGTGPYEQYF. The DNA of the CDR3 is TGTGCCAGTAGTATGGGGACAGGGCCGTACGAGCAGTACTTC.

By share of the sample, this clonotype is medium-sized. Here the CDR3 DNA reads TGTGCCACCAGTGGCCAAGGGAGACAGGGGAACACCGGGGAGCTGTTTTTT. The encoded protein is CATSGQGRQGNTGELFF. The chain carries TRBV24-1 and TRBJ2-2; the match to TRBD1 covers 7 bases. V shed 5 bases, J shed 1 base, and the junction held 9 bases outside the gene matches. This CDR3 spans 17 amino acids. The germline gives CDR1 KGHDR, CDR2 SFDVKD.

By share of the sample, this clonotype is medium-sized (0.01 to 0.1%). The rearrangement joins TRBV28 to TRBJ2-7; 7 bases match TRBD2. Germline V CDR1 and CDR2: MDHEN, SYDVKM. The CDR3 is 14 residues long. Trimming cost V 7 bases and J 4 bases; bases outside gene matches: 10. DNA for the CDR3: TGTGCCAGCAACTCCAATCGAGCGGGGTACGAGCAGTACTTC. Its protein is CASNSNRAGYEQYF.

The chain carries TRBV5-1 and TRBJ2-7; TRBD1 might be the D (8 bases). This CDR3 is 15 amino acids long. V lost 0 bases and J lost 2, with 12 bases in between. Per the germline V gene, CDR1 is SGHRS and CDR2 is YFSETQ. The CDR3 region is CASSLDRGRAYEQYF. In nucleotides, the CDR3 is TGCGCCAGCAGCTTGGACAGGGGGAGGGCCTACGAGCAGTACTTC.

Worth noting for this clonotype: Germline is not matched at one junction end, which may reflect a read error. In nucleotides, the CDR3 is TGTGCCAGCGGCAAAGACTACCAAGAGACCCAGAACTTC. Translation gives CASGKDYQETQNF. The V call is TRBV2, the J call TRBJ2-5; possibly TRBD2 for D (5 bases). The CDR3 length is 13 residues. Per germline, CDR1 SNHLY and CDR2 FYNNEI.

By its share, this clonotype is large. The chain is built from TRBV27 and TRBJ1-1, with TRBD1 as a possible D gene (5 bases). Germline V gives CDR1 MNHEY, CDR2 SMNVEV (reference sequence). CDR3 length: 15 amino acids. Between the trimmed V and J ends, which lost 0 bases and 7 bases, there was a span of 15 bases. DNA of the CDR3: TGTGCCAGCAGTTTATCGGGGTCTGTGGGGGTTGAAGCTTTCTTT. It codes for CASSLSGSVGVEAFF.

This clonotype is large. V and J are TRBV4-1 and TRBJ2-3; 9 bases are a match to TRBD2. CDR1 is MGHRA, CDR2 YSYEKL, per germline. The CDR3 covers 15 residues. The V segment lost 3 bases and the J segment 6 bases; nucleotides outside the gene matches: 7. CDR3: CASSHRTSASDTQYF. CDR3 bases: TGCGCCAGCAGCCACCGGACTAGCGCTTCCGATACGCAGTATTTT.

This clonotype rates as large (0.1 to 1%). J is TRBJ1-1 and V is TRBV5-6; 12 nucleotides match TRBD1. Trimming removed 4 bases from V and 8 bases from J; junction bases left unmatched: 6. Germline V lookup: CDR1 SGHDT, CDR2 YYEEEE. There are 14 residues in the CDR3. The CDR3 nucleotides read TGTGCCAGCAGCCCCGGGACAGGGGGCGCAGAAGCTTTCTTT. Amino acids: CASSPGTGGAEAFF.

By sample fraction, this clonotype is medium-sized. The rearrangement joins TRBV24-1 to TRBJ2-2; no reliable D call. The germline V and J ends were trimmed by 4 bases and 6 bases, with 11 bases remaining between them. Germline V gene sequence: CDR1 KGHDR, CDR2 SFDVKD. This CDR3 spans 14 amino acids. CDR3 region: CATSDPFNPGELFF. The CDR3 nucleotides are TGTGCCACCAGTGACCCGTTTAACCCCGGGGAGCTGTTTTTT.

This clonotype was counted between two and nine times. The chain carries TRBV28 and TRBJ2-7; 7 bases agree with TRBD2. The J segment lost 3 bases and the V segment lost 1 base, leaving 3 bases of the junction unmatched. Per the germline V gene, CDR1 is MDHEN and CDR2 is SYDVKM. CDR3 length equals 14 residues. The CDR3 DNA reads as TGTGCCAGCAGTTTATCGGGGGGTGGCTACGAGCAGTACTTC. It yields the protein CASSLSGGGYEQYF.